The sample holds a few counts of the clone carrying this T cell receptor (beta chain). Using unique molecular identifiers, the investigators prepared the TCRbeta library. A single record per CDR3 protein comes from TCRdb applying MiXCR to the PCR reads. The sample contains 450,000 to 600,000 distinct CDR3 sequences, roughly 18% of which appear only once. CDR3 length: 14 residues. The V end lost 3 bases, the J end lost 7 bases, and 15 bases lay between the germline ends. Germline values: CDR1 DFQATT, CDR2 SNEGSKA (reference sequence). This sample was included in a study of T-cell reconstitution after alpha-beta-depleted transplantation in children.

The sequences come from PBMCs from the stem cell graft donor, collected from the stem cell graft. This clonotype was sampled from a human donor who donated a stem cell graft to a child with acute lymphoblastic leukemia. The chain combines TRBV20-1 with TRBJ1-4; a weak D match, TRBD1 (5 bases). This CDR3 is CSASLGVVVEKLFF. The CDR3 DNA sequence: TGCAGTGCTAGTCTAGGGGTGGTCGTTGAAAAACTGTTTTTT.